What follows are 25 T cell receptor beta chains derived from one specimen sequenced in a study of blood T cell repertoires in COVID-19. Repertoires were generated with immunoSEQ multiplex PCR, while TCRdb's copy carries only in-frame clones and drops some. The sample includes approximately 170,000 clones, approximately 83% seen only once; the top ten take less than 3%. Sequencing used peripheral blood. The receptors here all came from a human donor with acute or convalescent COVID-19. The donor label of this sample is uncertain.

The chain employs TRBV12-3 or TRBV12-4 and TRBJ2-2; D possibly corresponds to TRBD2 (6 bases). This CDR3 contains 13 residues. V was trimmed by 5 bases and J by 4 bases, leaving 8 bases between them. This CDR3 is CASSRGFTGELFF. As DNA, the CDR3 is TGTGCCAGCAGTCGGGGGTTCACCGGGGAGCTGTTTTTT.

The rearrangement joins TRBV4-1 to TRBJ2-3; TRBD2 matches at 11 bases. The CDR3 covers 15 residues. Germline trimming cut 1 base from V and 4 bases from J; bases unmatched to any gene: 1. CDR1 and CDR2 (germline): MGHRA, YSYEKL. The CDR3, as DNA: TGCGCCAGCAGCCAAGTGGGACTAGCGGCAGATACGCAGTATTTT. This translates into CASSQVGLAADTQYF.

This chain joins TRBV18 and TRBJ2-3, with D unclear. The CDR3 length is 12 residues. V was shortened by 6 bases and J by 1 base, with 5 bases between the two germline ends. From germline, CDR1 is KGHSH and CDR2 LQKENI. Written as DNA, the CDR3 is TGTGCCAGCTCGGCCCGCACAGATACGCAGTATTTT. It specifies CASSARTDTQYF.

Concerning this clone itself: A single base separates this from a much larger clone, so it may be a read error. The V call is TRBV7-2, the J call TRBJ2-1; 13 bases agree with TRBD2. The CDR3 is made up of 15 amino acids. With V trimmed by 4 bases and J by 6 bases, 3 bases remained unmatched. Germline CDR1 SGHTA, CDR2 FQGNSA. The CDR3 DNA reads as TGTGCCAGCAGCTCGGGACTAGCGGGAACCAATGAGCAGTTCTTC. It codes for CASSSGLAGTNEQFF.

The rearrangement joins TRBV15 to TRBJ2-4; 9 bases line up with TRBD1. V shed 0 bases, J shed 8 bases, and the junction held 11 bases outside the gene matches. This CDR3 has 17 residues. Per germline, CDR1 LNHNV and CDR2 YYDKDF (reference sequence). The CDR3: CATSREIDRGSRDIQYF. The CDR3 DNA reads TGTGCCACCAGCAGAGAGATCGACAGGGGGTCTCGGGACATTCAGTACTTC.

This clone was counted many times. The chain carries TRBV19 and TRBJ1-1; D possibly corresponds to TRBD1 (6 bases). V was shortened by 9 bases and J by 1 base, with 15 bases between the two germline ends. The CDR3 loop spans 14 amino acids. Germline V gene lookup returns CDR1 LNHDA and CDR2 SQIVND (reference sequence). The CDR3 bases are TGTGCCAGCAATAGGGGACAAGAGAACACTGAAGCTTTCTTT. It codes for CASNRGQENTEAFF.

This chain connects TRBV7-3 to TRBJ1-5; D remains unclear. CDR3 length: 16 amino acids. Trimming left V 2 bases short and J 2 bases short, with 13 bases between. Germline V gene sequence: CDR1 SGHTA, CDR2 FQGTGA. The CDR3: CASSLEASARNQPQHF. CDR3 DNA: TGTGCCAGCAGCTTAGAAGCGTCGGCCCGCAATCAGCCCCAGCATTTT.

The count of this clone is one. This rearrangement joins TRBV11-2 to TRBJ1-2; D is unresolved. This CDR3 is 13 amino acids long. With 2 bases removed from V and 7 bases from J, the gap between germline ends came to 11 bases. Germline V gene sequence: CDR1 SGHAT, CDR2 FQNNGV. CDR3 protein: CASSLMVRLGYTF. The CDR3 DNA reads as TGTGCCAGCAGCTTAATGGTCAGGCTTGGCTACACCTTC.

The rearrangement joins TRBV4-2 to TRBJ2-1; 12 bases align to TRBD2. This CDR3 contains 17 residues. Unmatched junction bases numbered 13, after V lost 4 bases and J lost 9 bases. Germline loops: CDR1 LGHNA, CDR2 YNFKEQ. The CDR3 DNA is TGTGCCAGCAGCCTTTCCTCCGGACTAGCGGGAACCAGTGAGCAGTTCTTC. It is translated as CASSLSSGLAGTSEQFF.

The chain couples TRBV5-1 to TRBJ2-5; 8 bases agree with TRBD2. J was trimmed by 5 bases and V by 1 base; bases with no gene match: 13. The CDR3 loop spans 17 amino acids. The germline CDR1 and CDR2 sequences are SGHRS and YFSETQ. CDR3 nucleotides: TGCGCCAGCAGCTTGAGGCCTAGCGGGCAGCGGGGGGAGACCCAGTACTTC. Translating it yields CASSLRPSGQRGETQYF.

This clone occurred a few times. The V gene is TRBV30, the J gene TRBJ1-2, with D maybe TRBD1 (5 bases). Germline values: CDR1 GTSNPN, CDR2 SVGIG (reference sequence). V shed 2 bases and J shed 5 bases, with 12 bases lying between them. The CDR3 runs 13 residues. CDR3 sequence reads: CAWSQAGGYGYTF. In nucleotides, the CDR3 is TGTGCCTGGAGTCAGGCCGGGGGGTATGGCTACACCTTC.

V usage is TRBV6-6 and J usage is TRBJ2-1; 7 bases line up with TRBD1. Germline lookup yields CDR1 MNHNY and CDR2 SVGAGI (reference sequence). The CDR3 has 13 amino acids. Trimming cost V 2 bases and J 5 bases; bases outside gene matches: 0. CDR3 sequence (DNA): TGTGCCAGCAGTTACGGACAGGACAATGAGCAGTTCTTC. The encoded protein is CASSYGQDNEQFF.

This clone was detected a few times. The genes are TRBV3-1 (or the pseudogene TRBV3-2) and TRBJ2-7; possibly TRBD1 for D (5 bases). The CDR3 is 11 residues long. Germline V gives CDR1 LGHDT, CDR2 YNNKEL (reference sequence). Trimming took 1 base from V and 8 from J, leaving 6 bases between them. The DNA of the CDR3 is TGTGCCAGCAGCCAAGCAGGGAAGCAGTACTTC. Its translation is CASSQAGKQYF.

This clone was seen a few times. The chain is built from TRBV15 and TRBJ1-2; D uncertain. Trimming removed 5 bases at V and 7 bases at J, with 11 bases between. The CDR3 covers 12 residues. Germline CDR1 reads LNHNV; CDR2 reads YYDKDF (reference sequence). The CDR3 sequence: CATSEPPGGYTF. The DNA for the CDR3 is TGTGCCACCAGCGAGCCCCCGGGTGGCTACACCTTC.

The chain has TRBV5-6 and TRBJ1-4; 7 bases map to TRBD1. The V and J ends lost 5 bases and 7 bases, in that order; junction bases with no gene match: 8. The CDR3 loop spans 14 amino acids. The germline V gene encodes CDR1 SGHDT and CDR2 YYEEEE. CDR3 sequence (DNA): TGTGCCAGCAGTTCTACAGGGGATGGTGAAAAACTGTTTTTT. It encodes CASSSTGDGEKLFF.

In this sample, this clone turned up once. The rearrangement uses TRBV28 and TRBJ1-6, with 8 bases fitting TRBD1. The junction had 11 bases not matched to a gene; V was cut back by 5 bases and J by 8 bases. The CDR3 consists of 16 residues. Germline CDR1 is MDHEN and CDR2 is SYDVKM. Written as DNA, the CDR3 is TGTGCCAGCAGTCCCTGGACAGGGACCCTCCATTCACCCCTCCACTTT. Translated, it gives CASSPWTGTLHSPLHF.

The V and J genes are TRBV14 and TRBJ1-1, with D unclear. The CDR3 has 14 residues. Germline CDR1 is SGHDN and CDR2 is FVKESK. The V gene lost 0 bases and the J gene lost 3 bases, with 8 bases spanning the gap. In nucleotides, the CDR3 is TGTGCCAGCAGCCAAGATCCCAGGTACACTGAAGCTTTCTTT. Residues: CASSQDPRYTEAFF.

The rearrangement links TRBV6-1 to TRBJ1-1; 7 nucleotides line up with TRBD1. The CDR3 is made up of 15 amino acids. After removal of 2 bases from V and 4 bases from J, the junction contained 7 bases not matched to a gene. Germline-derived CDR1 and CDR2 are MNHNS and SASEGT. CDR3 in DNA: TGTGCCAGCAGTGAAAAAGACAGGGTAGGCACTGAAGCTTTCTTT. It specifies CASSEKDRVGTEAFF.

The chain combines TRBV27 with TRBJ2-3, with TRBD2 as a possible D gene (5 bases). Germline V gives CDR1 MNHEY, CDR2 SMNVEV (reference sequence). Trimming pared 4 bases from V and 7 bases from J, leaving 21 bases between. The CDR3 totals 16 residues. CDR3 amino acids: CASSSQYRAGKYTQYF. CDR3 bases: TGTGCCAGCAGTTCCCAATACCGGGCCGGGAAGTATACGCAGTATTTT.

CDR3 DNA sequence: TGTGCCAGCAGCCCCCAAACTAGCGGGACCCCCTACGAGCAGTACTTC. Translated, it gives CASSPQTSGTPYEQYF. The rearrangement links TRBV7-6 to TRBJ2-7; 10 bases are a match to TRBD2. Germline CDR1 reads SGHVS; CDR2 reads FNYEAQ. This CDR3 has 16 residues. V gave up 5 bases and J gave up 2 bases; unmatched junction bases: 9.

The chain couples TRBV19 to TRBJ1-1; TRBD1 aligns across 7 bases. The germline CDR1 and CDR2 sequences are LNHDA and SQIVND (reference sequence). The CDR3 is made up of 15 amino acids. V was pared by 1 base and J by 4 bases, with 6 bases of the junction left unmatched. The CDR3 coding sequence is TGTGCCAGTAGTATAGTGGGCGGGGACAGCACTGAAGCTTTCTTT. It is translated as CASSIVGGDSTEAFF. Supplemented by reference TRBV19 and TRBJ1-1, the full variable domain reads DGGITQSPKYLFRKEGQNVTLSCEQNLNHDAMYWYRQDPGQGLRLIYYSQIVNDFQKGDIAEGYSVSREKKESFPLTVTSAQKNPTAFYLCASSIVGGDSTEAFFGQGTRLTVV.

The V and J genes are TRBV19 and TRBJ1-1, with no clear D. Per the germline V gene, CDR1 is LNHDA and CDR2 is SQIVND (reference sequence). V lost 3 bases to trimming and J lost 1 base, with 9 bases between them. The CDR3 has 14 residues. CDR3: CASSIEAPNTEAFF. The CDR3 DNA follows: TGTGCCAGTAGTATTGAGGCCCCGAACACTGAAGCTTTCTTT.

The chain recombines TRBV6-5 with TRBJ1-6; 7 bases are a match to TRBD1. CDR3 length: 15 amino acids. Trimming took 7 bases from V and 7 from J; bases not matched to a gene: 10. Germline V gives CDR1 MNHEY, CDR2 SVGAGI. The CDR3 protein is CASTRGGQSNSPLHF. CDR3 nucleotide sequence: TGTGCCAGCACCCGAGGGGGACAGTCAAATTCACCCCTCCACTTT.

The rearrangement joins TRBV18 to TRBJ2-6; D call uncertain. Germline lookup yields CDR1 KGHSH and CDR2 LQKENI. V lost 3 bases, J lost 0 bases, and 12 bases lay in between. The CDR3 is made up of 17 amino acids. DNA for the CDR3: TGTGCCAGCTCACCTGACCAGGCAAGCTCTGGGGCCAACGTCCTGACTTTC. Protein product: CASSPDQASSGANVLTF.

This sequence joins TRBV2 and TRBJ2-3; TRBD2 matches 8 bases. Unmatched junction bases numbered 8, after V lost 4 bases and J lost 5 bases. The CDR3 contains 15 residues. Germline CDR1 and CDR2: SNHLY and FYNNEI. CDR3 sequence reads: CASSAPLAVGDTQYF. DNA for the CDR3: TGTGCCAGCAGTGCCCCACTAGCGGTAGGAGATACGCAGTATTTT.